This T cell receptor beta chain was found in a study of blood T cell repertoires in COVID-19. Turning to the study itself: Sample material is recorded as cDNA or gDNA derived from T cells, B-cell-depleted T cells, or PBMCs.

Trimming removed 3 bases from V and 1 base from J, with 4 bases in between. CDR3 size: 13 residues. Germline V CDR1 and CDR2: GTSNPN, SVGIG (reference sequence). Source study methods: Reference gene primer amplification yielded estimated nucleated cell counts. Repertoires were generated with immunoSEQ multiplex PCR, while TCRdb's copy carries only in-frame clones and drops some. From that table come the V and J calls and clone size; the DNA was used to work out D and trimming. The sample records 300,000 to 400,000 clones, about 87% being singletons. Seattle patients were enrolled during active infection and followed longitudinally.

The rearrangement joins TRBV30 to TRBJ2-6; D unresolved. Input material: peripheral blood. The clonotype originates from a man aged 25 to 40 with COVID-19, enrolled during active disease. The CDR3 sequence: CAWRQSGANVLTF. The CDR3 DNA reads as TGTGCCTGGAGACAATCTGGGGCCAACGTCCTGACTTTC.